A selection of T cell receptor beta chains follows, all from one sample in a study of shared clonotypes between healthy human individuals. Profiling relied on immunoSEQ multiplex PCR, and the TCRdb table lists in-frame clones only, not all of them. The data show more than 550,000 clones, around 92% seen once. Sequenced: naive CD8+ T cells sorted from blood. The receptors come from a man aged 25-40 years in good health. The CDR3 runs from the conserved cysteine through the conserved F or W. The order of the fields is J gene, V gene, clone size, CDR3 protein. Some rows have no size entry. The others give once, few or many, or a class for an expanded clone.

>TRBJ2-1|TRBV19|NA
CASRFGASLYNEQFF
>TRBJ2-7|TRBV7-8|once
CASSTGPGGSYEQYF
>TRBJ2-1|TRBV2|NA
CASSQTSGANYNEQFF
>TRBJ2-7|TRBV4-1|NA
CASSREGQAYEQYF
>TRBJ1-5|TRBV15|NA
CATSTAISGYQPQHF
>TRBJ2-1|TRBV11-2|once
CASSLAGMHEQFF
>TRBJ2-3|TRBV4-1|NA
CASSLASDTQYF
>TRBJ2-1|TRBV9|NA
CASSHRGAYNEQFF
>TRBJ2-2|TRBV28|NA
CASSPEAGWNTGELFF
>TRBJ2-1|TRBV4-2|NA
CASSQDQPDTLSYNEQFF
>TRBJ1-2|TRBV28|NA
CASRPVTNYGYTF
>TRBJ2-3|TRBV11-3|NA
CASSFWASGSKSADTQYF
>TRBJ2-7|TRBV28|once
CASSLSIEQYF
>TRBJ2-5|TRBV7-7|NA
CASSQGTKETQYF
>TRBJ1-2|TRBV7-8|NA
CASSIGTELAYGYGYTF
>TRBJ2-3|TRBV15|NA
CATSRGGTRTATDTQYF
>TRBJ2-7|TRBV13|NA
CASSLRTGTYEQYF
>TRBJ1-3|TRBV6-1|NA
CATRTFSSGNTIYF
>TRBJ1-2|TRBV9|few
CASSVDAQGVSYGYTF
>TRBJ2-7|TRBV15|NA
CATSGPRNYFYEQYF
>TRBJ2-5|TRBV7-7|NA
CASSFSDPMRDQYF
>TRBJ2-3|TRBV29-1|once
CSVAGQTGTSGTTDTQYF
>TRBJ2-7|TRBV30|NA
CAWRFRQGHYEQYF
>TRBJ1-2|TRBV25-1|NA
CASSDLDLPVSGYTF
>TRBJ2-5|TRBV5-5|NA
CASSSPAGQETQYF
>TRBJ2-1|TRBV14|NA
CASSPSGRNNNEQFF
>TRBJ2-7|TRBV29-1|NA
CSATTRDRVPYEQYF
>TRBJ2-7|TRBV15|few
CATSRGTSGPYEQYF
>TRBJ1-3|TRBV11-1|NA
CASSVGNTIYF
>TRBJ2-7|TRBV7-8|NA
CASSQTTVPHEQYF
>TRBJ1-1|TRBV29-1|NA
CSVLTGGTEAFF
>TRBJ2-1|TRBV7-9|once
CASSRAPGGPNEQFF
>TRBJ2-3|TRBV9|NA
CASSAGTSGKTLHTQYF